This T cell receptor beta chain appears in the sequencing data of a study of technical replicates of blood from a handful of donors. The repertoire was sequenced with immunoSEQ multiplex PCR; TCRdb's copy has only in-frame clones and lacks some. The sample contains around 76,000 clones, just under 97% of which appear only once. Trimming removed 5 bases from V and 5 bases from J, with 16 bases in between. Germline-derived CDR1 and CDR2 are MDHEN and SYDVKM. The CDR3 length is 14 residues. V usage is TRBV28 and J usage is TRBJ2-7; D may be TRBD2 (5 bases). The sample taken for sequencing was T cells isolated from PBMCs. The sequence came from a human donor in good health. CDR3 DNA: TGTGCCAGCAGTGGTCGAACTAGAATCGACGAGCAGTACTTC. This translates into CASSGRTRIDEQYF.